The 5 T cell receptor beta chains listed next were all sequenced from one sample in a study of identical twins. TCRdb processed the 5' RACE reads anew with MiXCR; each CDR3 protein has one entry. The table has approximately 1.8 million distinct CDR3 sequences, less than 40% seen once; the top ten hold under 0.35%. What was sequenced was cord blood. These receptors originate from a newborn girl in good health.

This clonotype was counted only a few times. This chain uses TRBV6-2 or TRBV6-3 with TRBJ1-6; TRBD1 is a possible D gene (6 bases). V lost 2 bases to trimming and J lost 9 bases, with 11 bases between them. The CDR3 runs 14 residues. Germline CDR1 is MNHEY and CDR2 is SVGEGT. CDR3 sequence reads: CASSYGHRVSPLHF. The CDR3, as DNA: TGTGCCAGCAGTTACGGACACAGGGTTTCACCCCTCCACTTT.

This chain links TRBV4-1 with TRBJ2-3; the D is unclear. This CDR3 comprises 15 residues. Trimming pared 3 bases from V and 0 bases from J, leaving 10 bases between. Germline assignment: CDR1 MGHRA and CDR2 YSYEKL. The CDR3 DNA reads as TGCGCCAGCAGCCACAGAGCGACTAGCACAGATACGCAGTATTTT. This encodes CASSHRATSTDTQYF.

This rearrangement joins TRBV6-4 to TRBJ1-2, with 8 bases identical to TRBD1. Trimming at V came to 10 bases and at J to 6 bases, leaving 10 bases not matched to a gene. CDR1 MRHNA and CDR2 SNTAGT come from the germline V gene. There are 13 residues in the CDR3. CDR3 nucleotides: TGTGCCAACAGCCCAGGGGGCGCACATGGCTACACCTTC. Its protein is CANSPGGAHGYTF.

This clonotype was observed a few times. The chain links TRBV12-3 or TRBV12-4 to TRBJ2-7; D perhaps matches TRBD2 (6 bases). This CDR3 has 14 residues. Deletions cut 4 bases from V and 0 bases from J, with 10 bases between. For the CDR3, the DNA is TGTGCCAGCAGTTCCGGTAGCGGCTCCTACGAGCAGTACTTC. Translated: CASSSGSGSYEQYF.

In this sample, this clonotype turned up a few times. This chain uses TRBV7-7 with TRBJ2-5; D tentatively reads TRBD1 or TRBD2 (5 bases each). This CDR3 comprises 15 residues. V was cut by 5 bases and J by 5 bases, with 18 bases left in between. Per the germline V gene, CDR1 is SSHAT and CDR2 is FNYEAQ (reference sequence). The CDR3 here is CASSPEGMVWETQYF. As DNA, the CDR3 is TGTGCCAGCAGCCCTGAGGGGATGGTGTGGGAGACCCAGTACTTC. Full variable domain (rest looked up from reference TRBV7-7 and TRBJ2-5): GAGVSQSPRYKVTKRGQDVTLRCDPISSHATLYWYQQALGQGPEFLTYFNYEAQPDKSGLPSDRFSAERPEGSISTLTIQRTEQRDSAMYRCASSPEGMVWETQYFGPGTRLLVL.